The 23 T cell receptor beta chains below were found in one sample sequenced in a study of blood T cell repertoires in COVID-19. The table came from immunoSEQ multiplex PCR; TCRdb's copy has only in-frame clones and leaves some out. The table shows 150,000 to 200,000 clones, with about 88% occurring only once. The sequencing sample was made of peripheral blood. These receptors originate from a woman older than 75 with acute or convalescent COVID-19.

The rearrangement uses TRBV5-4 and TRBJ1-1; D possibly corresponds to TRBD1 (6 bases). The CDR3 has 15 amino acids. V was clipped by 1 base and J by 1 base, with 11 bases between them. CDR1 and CDR2 from the germline V gene are SGHNT and YYREEE (reference sequence). The CDR3 spells CASSLWGPGNTEAFF. The DNA of the CDR3 is TGTGCCAGCAGCTTGTGGGGGCCCGGGAACACTGAAGCTTTCTTT.

J is TRBJ1-5 and V is TRBV2; 11 positions match TRBD1. The V segment lost 8 bases and the J segment 4 bases; nucleotides outside the gene matches: 4. The CDR3 consists of 14 residues. Germline V lookup: CDR1 SNHLY, CDR2 FYNNEI. The CDR3 sequence: CASDRDRGNQPQHF. CDR3 DNA sequence: TGTGCCAGCGACCGGGACAGGGGGAATCAGCCCCAGCATTTT.

The rearrangement uses TRBV5-4 and TRBJ1-2; a possible D gene is TRBD1 (6 bases). From germline, CDR1 is SGHNT and CDR2 YYREEE (reference sequence). Between the trimmed V and J ends, which lost 4 bases and 4 bases, there was a span of 11 bases. This CDR3 has 13 amino acids. The CDR3 protein is CASSADSLYGYTF. For the CDR3, the DNA is TGTGCCAGCAGCGCGGACAGCCTCTATGGCTACACCTTC. The variable domain in full, completed from reference TRBV5-4 and TRBJ1-2, reads ETGVTQSPTHLIKTRGQQVTLRCSSQSGHNTVSWYQQALGQGPQFIFQYYREEENGRGNFPPRFSGLQFPNYSSELNVNALELDDSALYLCASSADSLYGYTFGSGTRLTVV.

The rearrangement links TRBV27 to TRBJ2-1; 12 positions agree with TRBD1. Trimming cost V 6 bases and J 4 bases; bases outside gene matches: 4. CDR1 MNHEY and CDR2 SMNVEV come from the germline V gene (reference sequence). The CDR3 loop spans 15 amino acids. In DNA form, the CDR3 reads TGTGCCAGCAGCTGGGGACAGGGGGCTTACAATGAGCAGTTCTTC. It is translated as CASSWGQGAYNEQFF.

This clone was observed a few times. The V gene is TRBV19, the J gene TRBJ2-1, with 9 bases identical to TRBD2. J gave up 0 bases and V 10 bases, and 16 bases lay outside the gene matches. CDR1 LNHDA and CDR2 SQIVND come from the germline V gene (reference sequence). The CDR3 totals 18 residues. The CDR3: CATRPVAGGVSSYNEQFF. In nucleotides, the CDR3 is TGTGCCACCAGACCGGTGGCGGGGGGGGTAAGCTCCTACAATGAGCAGTTCTTC.

The chain joins TRBV12-3 or TRBV12-4 to TRBJ1-1; a weak D match, TRBD1 (5 bases). CDR3 length equals 13 residues. V was trimmed by 4 bases and J by 4 bases, leaving 10 bases between them. The DNA of the CDR3 is TGTGCCAGCAGTTCCCGGGGGGGCACTGAAGCTTTCTTT. Translation gives CASSSRGGTEAFF.

CDR3 sequence: CASSLQVDYGYTF. DNA of the CDR3: TGTGCCAGCAGTTTACAGGTGGACTATGGCTACACCTTC. The chain combines TRBV6-2 or TRBV6-3 with TRBJ1-2; a possible D gene is TRBD1 (5 bases). CDR1 and CDR2 from the germline V gene are MNHEY and SVGEGT. The CDR3 spans 13 residues. V was pared by 4 bases and J by 3 bases, with 9 bases between.

This clone was seen just once. This sequence joins TRBV6-5 and TRBJ1-2, with a tentative D call TRBD1 (6 bases). The CDR3 spans 13 residues. Germline assignment: CDR1 MNHEY and CDR2 SVGAGI. Trimming stripped 5 bases from V and 2 bases from J, with 9 bases between. CDR3 DNA: TGTGCCAGCAGTCTAGGACAGAACTATGGCTACACCTTC. This gives the protein CASSLGQNYGYTF.

The rearrangement links TRBV10-2 to TRBJ2-1; 7 bases fit TRBD2. CDR1 is WSHSY, CDR2 SAAADI, per germline. This CDR3 spans 14 amino acids. Losses at the gene ends were 4 bases for V and 10 bases for J; bases not matched to a gene: 10. CDR3 residues: CASSVGTISFEQFF. The CDR3 DNA follows: TGCGCCAGCAGTGTAGGGACTATCTCCTTCGAGCAGTTCTTC.

The chain uses TRBV7-2 and TRBJ1-5; TRBD1 agrees at 12 bases. Unmatched junction bases numbered 6, after V lost 3 bases and J lost 3 bases. The CDR3 is made up of 17 amino acids. Germline CDR1 and CDR2: SGHTA and FQGNSA. The CDR3 coding sequence is TGTGCCAGCAGCTTTTCCGGGACAGGGGGCAACAATCAGCCCCAGCATTTT. Its protein product is CASSFSGTGGNNQPQHF.

The CDR3 reads CASSAPDRSYEQYF. The CDR3 DNA sequence: TGTGCCAGCAGCGCCCCGGACAGGTCCTACGAGCAGTACTTC. This sequence joins TRBV5-4 and TRBJ2-7; 7 nucleotides line up with TRBD1. The CDR3 covers 14 residues. Germline V gene sequence: CDR1 SGHNT, CDR2 YYREEE (reference sequence). The V segment lost 4 bases and the J segment 1 base; nucleotides outside the gene matches: 5.

This chain uses TRBV30 with TRBJ1-5, with D perhaps matching TRBD1 (6 bases). The CDR3 contains 14 residues. V was trimmed by 2 bases and J by 3 bases, leaving 11 bases between them. CDR1 and CDR2 (germline): GTSNPN, SVGIG (reference sequence). CDR3 protein: CAWSLRGHNQPQHF. DNA for the CDR3: TGTGCCTGGAGTCTACGGGGACACAATCAGCCCCAGCATTTT.

This clone was observed a single time. The chain couples TRBV7-8 to TRBJ2-2; 10 bases are a match to TRBD1. Germline V gives CDR1 SGHVS, CDR2 FQNEAQ. This CDR3 has 16 residues. With V trimmed by 4 bases and J by 3 bases, 5 bases remained unmatched. Here the CDR3 DNA reads TGTGCCAGCAGCTGGCAAGGGACAGGGGACACCGGGGAGCTGTTTTTT. Its protein is CASSWQGTGDTGELFF. Together with reference TRBV7-8 and TRBJ2-2, the CDR3 gives the full variable domain: GAGVSQSPRYKVAKRGQDVALRCDPISGHVSLFWYQQALGQGPEFLTYFQNEAQLDKSGLPSDRFFAERPEGSVSTLKIQRTQQEDSAVYLCASSWQGTGDTGELFFGEGSRLTVL.

The chain joins TRBV7-2 to TRBJ2-1; tentatively, D is TRBD2 (7 bases). The V gene lost 1 base and the J gene lost 7 bases, with 14 bases spanning the gap. This CDR3 is built from 15 residues. Germline CDR1 is SGHTA and CDR2 is FQGNSA. In DNA, the CDR3 is TGTGCCAGCAGCTTAGGTACGGGGGGCCTGAATGAGCAGTTCTTC. It translates to CASSLGTGGLNEQFF.

The chain employs TRBV11-2 and TRBJ1-1, with a possible D match to TRBD1 (5 bases). Germline loops: CDR1 SGHAT, CDR2 FQNNGV. The CDR3 covers 15 residues. V was trimmed by 0 bases and J by 5 bases, leaving 13 bases between them. The CDR3 sequence: CASSLDSQGVTEAFF. The CDR3 bases are TGTGCCAGCAGCTTAGATTCGCAGGGTGTTACTGAAGCTTTCTTT.

This clone is a singleton in its sample. CDR3 loop: CASSFVGGVSNEQFF. The CDR3 DNA sequence: TGTGCCAGCAGTTTTGTGGGCGGGGTAAGCAATGAGCAGTTCTTC. This chain uses TRBV27 with TRBJ2-1; D is perhaps TRBD2 (6 bases). The CDR3 runs to 15 residues. CDR1 and CDR2 (germline): MNHEY, SMNVEV (reference sequence). V was cut by 3 bases and J by 6 bases, with 15 bases left in between.

The chain carries TRBV4-2 and TRBJ2-7; D is undetermined. Germline CDR1 and CDR2: LGHNA and YNFKEQ. The CDR3 is 13 residues long. Trimming shortened V by 0 bases and J by 5 bases, and 8 bases separated the two germline ends. CDR3 sequence (DNA): TGTGCCAGCAGCCAAGATCGAGGCGACGAGCAGTACTTC. Its protein product is CASSQDRGDEQYF.

The rearrangement links TRBV9 to TRBJ2-7, with 10 bases fitting TRBD2. Unmatched junction bases numbered 7, after V lost 1 base and J lost 0 bases. Germline V gene lookup returns CDR1 SGDLS and CDR2 YYNGEE. The CDR3 length is 17 residues. The CDR3: CASSVQAGGTSSYEQYF. CDR3 coding DNA: TGTGCCAGCAGCGTACAAGCGGGGGGGACTAGCTCCTACGAGCAGTACTTC.

The V and J genes are TRBV10-2 and TRBJ1-2; 11 bases line up with TRBD1. From germline, CDR1 is WSHSY and CDR2 SAAADI. V trimming: 9 bases; J trimming: 5 bases; junction bases outside the gene matches: 5. This CDR3 is 13 amino acids long. This chain's CDR3 is CASGDRGKYGYTF. In DNA form, the CDR3 reads TGCGCCAGTGGGGACAGGGGGAAATATGGCTACACCTTC.

V usage is TRBV5-1 and J usage is TRBJ2-2; no clear D gene. Germline V gene lookup returns CDR1 SGHRS and CDR2 YFSETQ. This CDR3 region has 13 residues. V lost 4 bases and J lost 3, with 7 bases in between. CDR3 bases: TGCGCCAGCAGCCCGTCCGACACCGGGGAGCTGTTTTTT. Translation: CASSPSDTGELFF.

This clone was counted a few times. This sequence joins TRBV5-6 and TRBJ2-1; 9 nucleotides agree with TRBD2. The CDR3 runs 15 residues. After removal of 2 bases from V and 6 bases from J, the junction contained 6 bases not matched to a gene. The V gene's germline CDR1 is SGHDT and CDR2 YYEEEE. CDR3: CASSFVAGGPNEQFF. Here the CDR3 DNA reads TGTGCCAGCAGCTTCGTCGCGGGAGGGCCCAATGAGCAGTTCTTC.

The V and J genes are TRBV19 and TRBJ2-2; 10 nucleotides align to TRBD2. Germline V gene sequence: CDR1 LNHDA, CDR2 SQIVND (reference sequence). The CDR3 spans 17 residues. The trim removed 0 bases at V and 7 bases at J, leaving 8 bases unmatched. DNA of the CDR3: TGTGCCAGTAGTATAGAAGGAGCGGGAGGGCCTCTCGGGGAGCTGTTTTTT. It is translated as CASSIEGAGGPLGELFF.

This chain joins TRBV19 and TRBJ2-4; D might be TRBD1 (5 bases). Germline V lookup: CDR1 LNHDA, CDR2 SQIVND (reference sequence). V was shortened by 0 bases and J by 3 bases, with 12 bases between the two germline ends. This CDR3 is built from 16 residues. CDR3 nucleotide sequence: TGTGCCAGTAGTATAGATTTCGGGCAGGGCAAAAACATTCAGTACTTC. Protein product: CASSIDFGQGKNIQYF.